The rows below give T cell receptor beta chains drawn from one sample of a study of blood T cell repertoires in COVID-19. Produced via immunoSEQ multiplex PCR; TCRdb's table is partial and in-frame only. The sample lists tens of thousands of clones, about 88% occurring once. Sequencing was performed on peripheral blood. All receptors come from a man in his sixties or seventies with active COVID-19. Each CDR3 is given with its conserved first and last residue. A D gene is named only where the DNA matches it firmly. Where a row states a size, it is once, few, many or the class of an expanded clone; other rows omit it.

d_call,v_call,j_call,clone_size,cdr3_nt,cdr3_aa
-,TRBV7-2,TRBJ1-3,-,TGTGCCAGCAGCTTAACCGGGACAACTTCTGGAAACACCATATATTTT,CASSLTGTTSGNTIYF
-,TRBV9,TRBJ1-1,-,TGTGCCAGCAGCGCCCGGCCCGCCGGGACTGAAGCTTTCTTT,CASSARPAGTEAFF
-,TRBV5-1,TRBJ2-7,-,TGCGCCAGCAGCTTGGCCTTCGACAGCTCCTACGAGCAGTACTTC,CASSLAFDSSYEQYF
-,TRBV29-1,TRBJ2-5,-,TGCAGCGTTGTCGGACAAAAAGAGACCCAGTACTTC,CSVVGQKETQYF
TRBD1,TRBV7-9,TRBJ2-3,-,TGTGCCAGCAGCCCCACCGGACAGGGCGTGCAGTATTTT,CASSPTGQGVQYF
TRBD1,TRBV29-1,TRBJ1-4,-,TGCAGCGTTGGATTACAGGGGGCGATTCGAGAAAAACTGTTTTTT,CSVGLQGAIREKLFF
-,TRBV19,TRBJ2-4,once,TGTGCCAGTAGTATAGCGGGTGCCAAAAACATTCAGTACTTC,CASSIAGAKNIQYF
-,TRBV21-1,TRBJ1-1,-,TGTGCCAGCAGCAAGGTCCTCCGTCGGGCTTTCTTT,CASSKVLRRAFF
TRBD1,TRBV28,TRBJ1-5,few,TGTGCCAGCAGTCCCGGGACAGGGGGCAATCAGCCCCAGCATTTT,CASSPGTGGNQPQHF
-,TRBV11-2,TRBJ1-6,-,TGTGCCAGCAGCTTAGCATCACGGGGGGGCACTAATTCACCCCTCCACTTT,CASSLASRGGTNSPLHF
TRBD1,TRBV7-9,TRBJ1-3,-,TGTGCCAGCAGCTCCACGGACAGGCCCCGGAACACCATATATTTT,CASSSTDRPRNTIYF
-,TRBV28,TRBJ1-4,-,TGTGCCAGCAGCCCTTCACAGGGACCGAATGAAAAACTGTTTTTT,CASSPSQGPNEKLFF
-,TRBV7-8,TRBJ1-1,-,TGTGCCAGCAGCCCCGAGTCGGGGTCCACTGAAGCTTTCTTT,CASSPESGSTEAFF